This TCR beta chain was sequenced in a study of CD8 T cells in Susac syndrome. With random hexamers, roughly 0.45 to 1 ug RNA was reverse transcribed. The immunoSEQ assay covered 54 Vbeta and 13 Jbeta segments for CDR3. TCRdb reprocessed the immunoSEQ multiplex PCR reads via MiXCR and lists one record per CDR3 protein. The sample records 250,000 to 350,000 distinct CDR3 sequences, under 95% being singletons. The V and J ends lost 5 bases and 4 bases respectively, with 11 bases between them. The CDR3 spans 13 residues. Germline V CDR1 and CDR2: SEHNR, FQNEAQ (reference sequence). Bulk CD8+ and CD4+ cells came from magnetic negative isolation; CD8+ TEMRA by FACS.

The sequence was collected from a human donor with multiple sclerosis. The V and J genes are TRBV7-9 and TRBJ2-5, with D tentatively TRBD1 (6 bases). The sequenced sample consisted of CD4+ T cells from PBMCs. The CDR3 DNA follows: TGTGCCAGCAGCAACAGGGCTGGAGAGACCCAGTACTTC. It encodes CASSNRAGETQYF.